This T cell receptor beta chain was captured in a study of immune evolution from preneoplasia to lung adenocarcinoma. This clone was counted once. Its antigen is unidentified. H&E slides confirmed each diagnosis, reviewed by two pathologists independently. Study results and limitations: Clonality was highest in normal lung, lower in later-stage lesions apparently.

Produced via immunoSEQ multiplex PCR; TCRdb's table is partial and in-frame only. The sample records around 11,000 clones, about four fifths being singletons. Germline V gene sequence: CDR1 MNHEY, CDR2 SVGAGI. Trimming pared 6 bases from V and 3 bases from J, leaving 14 bases between. This CDR3 is built from 15 residues. What was sequenced was FFPE minimally invasive lung adenocarcinoma tissue. The sequence was obtained from a person aged 55-79 years with lung adenocarcinoma. This chain joins TRBV6-5 and TRBJ2-2; a possible D gene is TRBD2 (5 bases). CDR3 in amino acids: CASSSGEGHTGELFF. CDR3 coding DNA: TGTGCCAGCAGCTCCGGCGAGGGTCACACCGGGGAGCTGTTTTTT.